Each of the 14 T cell receptor beta chains below was sequenced from the same sample in a study of identical twins (dated by TCRdb to the mid-2010s). Library method: 5' RACE. The sequencer was an Illumina HiSeq 2000. The raw public data were reprocessed by TCRdb itself: fastp quality trimming at Q25, MiXCR clonotype calling, in-frame beta chains only. Records with the same CDR3 protein are collapsed into one entry carrying the most frequent genes and DNA. Across this sample there are a few hundred thousand distinct CDR3 sequences, with 9% to 10% seen only once. More than 8% of the sample is taken by the ten largest. Material: naive T cells sorted from blood. What this sample's cell subset or site label stands for: cells isolated with a human naive T-cell isolation kit. The receptors were sampled from a woman aged 45-65 years in good health.

This chain connects TRBV12-3 or TRBV12-4 to TRBJ1-5; D is possibly TRBD1 (5 bases). V was trimmed by 7 bases and J by 11 bases, leaving 18 bases between them. The CDR3 sequence is 13 residues long. Here the CDR3 DNA reads TGTGCCAGCACCCCCAGGGTTTCGTTAGCCCAGCATTTT. Its translation is CASTPRVSLAQHF.

Comments on this clonotype: A single base separates this from a much larger clone, so it may be a read error. The chain joins TRBV12-3 or TRBV12-4 to TRBJ2-3; D is perhaps TRBD2 (6 bases). This CDR3 comprises 15 residues. CDR3 DNA: TGTACCAGCAGTTCGGGAGACTGGGGCACAGATACGCAGTATTTT. Translated, it gives CTSSSGDWGTDTQYF.

In this sample, this clonotype turned up many times. The V call is TRBV5-1, the J call TRBJ2-7; 9 nucleotides line up with TRBD1. The CDR3 totals 14 residues. Germline values: CDR1 SGHRS, CDR2 YFSETQ. V gave up 0 bases and J gave up 5 bases; unmatched junction bases: 3. The CDR3 is CASSLGDRAHEQYF. As DNA, the CDR3 is TGCGCCAGCAGCTTGGGGGACAGGGCCCACGAGCAGTACTTC. Combining the CDR3 with reference TRBV5-1 and TRBJ2-7 gives the whole variable domain KAGVTQTPRYLIKTRGQQVTLSCSPISGHRSVSWYQQTPGQGLQFLFEYFSETQRNKGNFPGRFSGRQFSNSRSEMNVSTLELGDSALYLCASSLGDRAHEQYFGPGTRLTVT.

The rearrangement links TRBV5-1 to TRBJ2-1; D possibly corresponds to TRBD2 (6 bases). The ends were cut back, 4 bases at V and 2 bases at J, with 13 bases in the middle. The CDR3 sequence is 15 residues long. Germline CDR1 reads SGHRS; CDR2 reads YFSETQ. The CDR3 nucleotides are TGCGCCAGCAGCGCCGTAGCGGTCACCTACAATGAGCAGTTCTTC. Its translation is CASSAVAVTYNEQFF.

This chain joins TRBV6-4 and TRBJ2-1, with TRBD2 matching 10 bases. This CDR3 is built from 14 residues. Germline assignment: CDR1 MRHNA and CDR2 SNTAGT. Germline trimming cut 8 bases from V and 6 bases from J; bases unmatched to any gene: 7. The CDR3 bases are TGTGCCAGCTCTCCTAGCGGGAGTCCCAATGAGCAGTTCTTC. It specifies CASSPSGSPNEQFF.

This chain connects TRBV24-1 to TRBJ2-1, with D unresolved. This CDR3 contains 14 residues. Trimming left V 5 bases short and J 10 bases short, with 17 bases between. Germline values: CDR1 KGHDR, CDR2 SFDVKD. CDR3 protein: CATSAPRLDGEQFF. For the CDR3, the DNA is TGTGCCACCAGTGCCCCCCGGCTTGACGGCGAGCAGTTCTTC.

Only a few counts were recorded for this clonotype. The genes are TRBV20-1 and TRBJ2-1, with TRBD2 matching 10 bases. The CDR3 contains 16 residues. Germline-derived CDR1 and CDR2 are DFQATT and SNEGSKA (reference sequence). V lost 5 bases, J lost 4 bases, and 11 bases stayed unmatched. DNA for the CDR3: TGCAGTGCTCTACCCGGGACTAGCGAGACTTACAATGAGCAGTTCTTC. Amino acid sequence: CSALPGTSETYNEQFF.

This clonotype was observed at least ten times. The J gene is TRBJ2-5, the V gene TRBV5-1; no clear D. Germline assignment: CDR1 SGHRS and CDR2 YFSETQ. The CDR3 totals 13 residues. V lost 4 bases to trimming and J lost 3 bases, with 10 bases between them. The CDR3 sequence is CASSPWPEETQYF. As DNA, the CDR3 is TGCGCCAGCAGCCCCTGGCCGGAAGAGACCCAGTACTTC.

The CDR3 sequence: CASSEAGLAGNEQFF. Written as DNA, the CDR3 is TGTGCCAGCAGTGAAGCAGGACTAGCGGGCAATGAGCAGTTCTTC. The rearrangement uses TRBV2 and TRBJ2-1; 11 bases are shared with TRBD2. The CDR3 is 15 amino acids. Germline V lookup: CDR1 SNHLY, CDR2 FYNNEI. After removal of 0 bases from V and 6 bases from J, the junction contained 1 base not matched to a gene.

Only a few counts were recorded for this clonotype. CDR3 protein: CASSESSRMNTEAFF. The CDR3 coding sequence is TGCGCCAGCAGTGAGTCGAGCAGAATGAACACTGAAGCTTTCTTT. The V and J genes are TRBV10-2 and TRBJ1-1; D is ambiguous. Germline CDR1 reads WSHSY; CDR2 reads SAAADI. The CDR3 contains 15 residues. Trimming stripped 0 bases from V and 0 bases from J, with 8 bases between.

This clonotype was observed many times. The rearrangement joins TRBV5-1 to TRBJ2-7; TRBD1 aligns across 8 bases. The CDR3 is made up of 15 amino acids. Per germline, CDR1 SGHRS and CDR2 YFSETQ. V trimming: 3 bases; J trimming: 2 bases; junction bases outside the gene matches: 7. DNA for the CDR3: TGCGCCAGCAGCTCCTCCGGACAGGGTCCCTACGAGCAGTACTTC. This sequence encodes CASSSSGQGPYEQYF.

This clonotype came up many times. The rearrangement links TRBV5-1 to TRBJ1-2; no reliable D call. Germline V gene data show CDR1 as SGHRS and CDR2 as YFSETQ. V dropped 2 bases and J dropped 4 bases, with 9 bases sitting between them. The CDR3 has 13 residues. The CDR3 here is CASSFSAIYGYTF. The DNA for the CDR3 is TGCGCCAGCAGCTTTAGTGCGATCTATGGCTACACCTTC.

The chain has TRBV7-9 and TRBJ2-6, with 10 bases aligning to TRBD2. The CDR3 spans 17 residues. Losses at the gene ends were 4 bases for V and 2 bases for J; bases not matched to a gene: 5. Germline values: CDR1 SEHNR, CDR2 FQNEAQ (reference sequence). The CDR3 bases are TGTGCCAGCAGCTCCCGTGGACTAGCGGCTGGGGCCAACGTCCTGACTTTC. This sequence encodes CASSSRGLAAGANVLTF.

A few counts support this clonotype. In DNA form, the CDR3 reads TGCGCCAGCAGCCAAGTCGCATCAGTGCTGTTCTTC. It specifies CASSQVASVLFF. J is TRBJ2-1 and V is TRBV4-1; D remains ambiguous. This CDR3 contains 12 residues. Trimming took 1 base from V and 15 from J, leaving 13 bases between them. The germline V gene has CDR1 MGHRA and CDR2 YSYEKL.